One and the same sample provided the 23 T cell receptor beta chains below, sequenced in a study of radiotherapy plus CTLA-4 blockade in lung cancer. Clones were sequenced by immunoSEQ multiplex PCR, and TCRdb holds only the in-frame ones, with some missing. The table lists around 32,000 clones, about 81% of them singletons, with 20% to 25% in the top ten. The sample in question was peripheral blood, obtained from a patient treated with radiotherapy plus ipilimumab. Source of these receptors: a human donor with non-small cell lung cancer that progressed on radiotherapy plus ipilimumab.

The rearrangement joins TRBV5-4 to TRBJ2-4; weak D call: TRBD1 (6 bases). In germline, CDR1 is SGHNT, CDR2 YYREEE (reference sequence). This CDR3 spans 13 amino acids. Trimming took 0 bases from V and 8 from J, leaving 9 bases between them. CDR3 sequence reads: CASSLDRVDIQYF. Here the CDR3 DNA reads TGTGCCAGCAGCTTGGACAGGGTGGACATTCAGTACTTC.

The CDR3 here is CASSSPAGQSNEQYF. The DNA for the CDR3 is TGTGCCAGCAGTAGCCCGGCAGGGCAGAGCAACGAGCAGTACTTC. V gene TRBV25-1 combines with J gene TRBJ2-7, with D perhaps matching TRBD1 (5 bases). This CDR3 spans 15 amino acids. Per germline, CDR1 MGHDK and CDR2 SYGVNS. V lost 5 bases, J lost 5 bases, and 19 bases lay in between.

This chain connects TRBV21-1 to TRBJ1-2. TRBV21-1 is a recognized pseudogene. The CDR3 loop spans 18 amino acids. The CDR3 here is CASRRGDPTLTANYGYTF. The CDR3 DNA reads TGTGCCAGCCGCCGGGGGGATCCGACCCTGACAGCTAACTATGGCTACACCTTC.

The J gene is TRBJ2-7, the V gene TRBV18; possibly TRBD1 for D (6 bases). Trimming took off 3 bases at V and 2 bases at J, with 14 bases between the two ends. The CDR3 covers 15 residues. CDR1 and CDR2 from the germline V gene are KGHSH and LQKENI. CDR3 coding DNA: TGTGCCAGCTCACCCCCCGGGCAGGGGACCTACGAGCAGTACTTC. It encodes CASSPPGQGTYEQYF.

The chain is built from TRBV4-3 and TRBJ2-3; tentatively, D is TRBD2 (5 bases). The germline V gene encodes CDR1 LGHNA and CDR2 YSLEER. This CDR3 comprises 16 residues. The V and J ends lost 0 bases and 5 bases respectively, with 15 bases between them. CDR3 protein: CASSQDMSSRRDTQYF. CDR3 sequence (DNA): TGCGCCAGCAGCCAAGATATGTCTAGCAGGAGAGATACGCAGTATTTT.

The V call is TRBV7-2, the J call TRBJ2-5; D ambiguous. Per germline, CDR1 SGHTA and CDR2 FQGNSA. Trimming took off 5 bases at V and 3 bases at J, with 4 bases between the two ends. The CDR3 is made up of 11 amino acids. The CDR3: CASSQKETQYF. The CDR3 DNA reads TGTGCCAGCAGCCAGAAAGAGACCCAGTACTTC.

The V call is TRBV29-1, the J call TRBJ2-7; TRBD1 is a possible D gene (5 bases). Germline V CDR1 and CDR2: SQVTM, ANQGSEA. The germline V and J ends were trimmed by 2 bases and 0 bases, with 14 bases remaining between them. This CDR3 has 15 residues. The CDR3 region is CSVESPTDSSYEQYF. In DNA form, the CDR3 reads TGCAGCGTTGAAAGCCCCACTGACAGCTCCTACGAGCAGTACTTC.

The CDR3 sequence: CSVGGHYARGAPYEQYF. In DNA form, the CDR3 reads TGCAGCGTTGGAGGGCACTACGCCAGGGGGGCCCCCTACGAGCAGTACTTC. J is TRBJ2-7 and V is TRBV29-1, with D tentatively TRBD1 (7 bases). The germline V gene has CDR1 SQVTM and CDR2 ANQGSEA. The V end lost 4 bases, the J end lost 2 bases, and 24 bases lay between the germline ends. CDR3 size: 17 residues.

The chain recombines TRBV20-1 with TRBJ1-1; no reliable D call. This CDR3 spans 10 amino acids. Per germline, CDR1 DFQATT and CDR2 SNEGSKA (reference sequence). V shed 5 bases and J shed 9 bases, with 10 bases lying between them. The CDR3 region is CSALGFQAFF. CDR3 nucleotides: TGCAGTGCTCTCGGGTTTCAAGCTTTCTTT.

This clone was observed once. The chain has TRBV15 and TRBJ2-4; D is undetermined. Trimming removed 0 bases at V and 4 bases at J, with 22 bases between. CDR1 is LNHNV, CDR2 YYDKDF, per germline (reference sequence). This CDR3 is built from 19 residues. CDR3 amino acids: CATSRDSTPLRVGKNIQYF. The DNA for the CDR3 is TGTGCCACCAGCAGAGATAGCACTCCTTTACGGGTCGGGAAAAACATTCAGTACTTC.

Only one count was recorded for this clone. The rearrangement links TRBV6-1 to TRBJ1-2, with 7 bases identical to TRBD1. Looked up from germline, CDR1 is MNHNS and CDR2 is SASEGT. Trimming removed 7 bases from V and 4 bases from J; junction bases left unmatched: 12. This CDR3 comprises 15 residues. Here the CDR3 reads CASIRSTGFPYGYTF. The CDR3 nucleotides read TGTGCCAGCATTAGATCGACAGGGTTCCCCTATGGCTACACCTTC.

The chain has TRBV7-2 and TRBJ1-4; TRBD1 might be the D (5 bases). The CDR3 has 15 residues. The germline gives CDR1 SGHTA, CDR2 FQGNSA. V was cut by 1 base and J by 6 bases, with 12 bases left in between. The DNA of the CDR3 is TGTGCCAGCAGCTTAGTTTGGGGGGGAGATGAAAAACTGTTTTTT. Residues: CASSLVWGGDEKLFF. The variable domain in full, completed from reference TRBV7-2 and TRBJ1-4, reads GAGVSQSPSNKVTEKGKDVELRCDPISGHTALYWYRQSLGQGLEFLIYFQGNSAPDKSGLPSDRFSAERTGGSVSTLTIQRTQQEDSAVYLCASSLVWGGDEKLFFGSGTQLSVL.

The V and J genes are TRBV9 and TRBJ2-7, with D perhaps matching TRBD2 (7 bases). CDR1 SGDLS and CDR2 YYNGEE come from the germline V gene. CDR3 length: 14 residues. Deletions cut 0 bases from V and 6 bases from J, with 13 bases between. Here the CDR3 reads CASSVATGGREQYF. The CDR3 DNA reads TGTGCCAGCAGCGTAGCTACGGGGGGCCGCGAGCAGTACTTC.

This clone was detected a few times. The chain joins TRBV19 to TRBJ2-5, with 15 bases matching TRBD2. Germline V gives CDR1 LNHDA, CDR2 SQIVND (reference sequence). The CDR3 length is 19 residues. The V gene end was trimmed by 6 bases and the J gene end by 4 bases; junction bases not matched to a gene: 15. The CDR3 here is CASSPGQNGLAGGRETQYF. CDR3 nucleotide sequence: TGTGCCAGTAGCCCTGGCCAAAACGGACTAGCGGGGGGGCGAGAGACCCAGTACTTC.

This chain links TRBV6-5 with TRBJ2-1, with 11 bases that match TRBD2. The J segment lost 7 bases and the V segment lost 6 bases, leaving 5 bases of the junction unmatched. CDR3 length: 14 residues. Per germline, CDR1 MNHEY and CDR2 SVGAGI. The chain's CDR3 is CASRLTSGVNEQFF. CDR3 coding DNA: TGTGCCAGCAGGCTGACTAGCGGGGTAAATGAGCAGTTCTTC.

In DNA, the CDR3 is TGTGCCAGCAGTTTATCCCCCGGGACAGGGGGGGAGCAGTTCTTC. Translating it yields CASSLSPGTGGEQFF. The chain combines TRBV27 with TRBJ2-1; 11 positions agree with TRBD1. Trimming took 0 bases from V and 10 from J; bases not matched to a gene: 5. Germline V gives CDR1 MNHEY, CDR2 SMNVEV (reference sequence). CDR3 length: 15 amino acids.

The chain couples TRBV2 to TRBJ1-6, with a weak D call TRBD1 (5 bases). In germline, CDR1 is SNHLY, CDR2 FYNNEI. The CDR3 length is 18 residues. Trimming stripped 2 bases from V and 0 bases from J, with 14 bases between. The CDR3 DNA reads TGTGCCAGCAGTGAATGGGGCTCCAGGGACTCCTATAATTCACCCCTCCACTTT. This encodes CASSEWGSRDSYNSPLHF.

This chain connects TRBV18 to TRBJ1-1; D remains ambiguous. From germline, CDR1 is KGHSH and CDR2 LQKENI. CDR3 length: 14 amino acids. Trimming shortened V by 4 bases and J by 2 bases, and 11 bases separated the two germline ends. The CDR3 sequence is CASSLPTQNTEAFF. CDR3 DNA sequence: TGTGCCAGCTCACTTCCGACTCAAAACACTGAAGCTTTCTTT.

The chain is built from TRBV7-9 and TRBJ1-6; maybe TRBD1 (5 bases). The germline V gene has CDR1 SEHNR and CDR2 FQNEAQ (reference sequence). CDR3 length: 15 residues. V was trimmed by 1 base and J by 10 bases, leaving 14 bases between them. The CDR3 is CASSLGVGLRSPLHF. The CDR3 coding sequence is TGTGCCAGCAGCTTAGGGGTGGGGCTTAGGTCACCCCTCCACTTT.

The chain has TRBV19 and TRBJ2-1; D might be TRBD2 (5 bases). V shed 8 bases and J shed 8 bases, with 25 bases lying between them. This CDR3 contains 16 residues. Germline CDR1 reads LNHDA; CDR2 reads SQIVND (reference sequence). CDR3 in amino acids: CASGSDRASLIDEQFF. The CDR3 nucleotides are TGTGCCAGTGGGAGCGACCGGGCCAGCCTTATCGATGAGCAGTTCTTC.

The rearrangement links TRBV19 to TRBJ2-7, with D possibly TRBD1 on 6 matching bases. The V end was cut by 3 bases, the J end by 6 bases, with 12 bases between. This CDR3 has 13 residues. Per the germline V gene, CDR1 is LNHDA and CDR2 is SQIVND (reference sequence). Written as DNA, the CDR3 is TGTGCCAGTAGTATTTTATTAGGGGGCGAGCAGTACTTC. Translating gives CASSILLGGEQYF.

The V gene is TRBV5-1, the J gene TRBJ1-1; TRBD1 matches at 7 bases. The germline V gene has CDR1 SGHRS and CDR2 YFSETQ. The trim removed 4 bases at V and 0 bases at J, leaving 3 bases unmatched. The length of the CDR3 is 14 residues. The CDR3 region has the DNA TGCGCCAGCAGCCTGGGACAGATGAACACTGAAGCTTTCTTT. This encodes CASSLGQMNTEAFF. Drawing the rest from reference TRBV5-1 and TRBJ1-1, the complete variable domain is KAGVTQTPRYLIKTRGQQVTLSCSPISGHRSVSWYQQTPGQGLQFLFEYFSETQRNKGNFPGRFSGRQFSNSRSEMNVSTLELGDSALYLCASSLGQMNTEAFFGQGTRLTVV.

This clone was counted between two and nine times. The chain has TRBV27 and TRBJ1-1; D not resolved. The CDR3 is made up of 14 amino acids. V was clipped by 8 bases and J by 1 base, with 14 bases between them. Germline V gene lookup returns CDR1 MNHEY and CDR2 SMNVEV (reference sequence). CDR3 nucleotides: TGTGCCAGCGGAGGATTAACCGGGAACACTGAAGCTTTCTTT. This gives the protein CASGGLTGNTEAFF.